This TCR beta chain appears in the sequencing data of a study of type 1 regulatory T cells. Study information: This in vitro CD4 product, T-allo10, is enriched for Tr1 cells and alloantigen-specific.

TCRdb analysed the reads with MiXCR anew, one entry per CDR3 protein. The sample carries around 62,000 distinct CDR3 sequences, roughly 60% recorded once. The graft donor-derived T-allo10 cells reportedly recognize host alloantigens, are anergic, and suppress alloantigen-specifically. Points on this clonotype: Its antigen is as yet unknown.

CDR3 length: 15 residues. Trimming took 5 bases from V and 4 from J; bases not matched to a gene: 7. Germline assignment: CDR1 SSHAT and CDR2 FNYEAQ (reference sequence). The receptor's source is a human donor in good health. Sequences were obtained from cultured T cells, either the whole culture or a sorted T cell fraction (not recorded which). Specified subset: Tr1-enriched cell product generated in vitro against host alloantigens. V usage is TRBV7-7 and J usage is TRBJ2-2; 7 positions agree with TRBD1. CDR3 in DNA: TGTGCCAGCAGCAAAGGGACAGTTCTCACCGGGGAGCTGTTTTTT. As protein: CASSKGTVLTGELFF. Together with reference TRBV7-7 and TRBJ2-2, the CDR3 gives the full variable domain: GAGVSQSPRYKVTKRGQDVTLRCDPISSHATLYWYQQALGQGPEFLTYFNYEAQPDKSGLPSDRFSAERPEGSISTLTIQRTEQRDSAMYRCASSKGTVLTGELFFGEGSRLTVL.